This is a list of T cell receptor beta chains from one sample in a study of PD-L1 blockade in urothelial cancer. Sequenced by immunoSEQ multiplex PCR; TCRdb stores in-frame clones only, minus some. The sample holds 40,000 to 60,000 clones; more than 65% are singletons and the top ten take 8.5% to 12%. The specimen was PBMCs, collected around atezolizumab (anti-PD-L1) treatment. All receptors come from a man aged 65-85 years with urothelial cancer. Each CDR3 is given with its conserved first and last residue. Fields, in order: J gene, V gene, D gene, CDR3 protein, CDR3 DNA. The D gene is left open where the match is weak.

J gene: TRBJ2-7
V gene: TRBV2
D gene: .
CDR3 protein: CASVEYPALAYEQYF
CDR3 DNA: TGTGCCAGCGTGGAGTACCCAGCGCTTGCCTACGAGCAGTACTTC

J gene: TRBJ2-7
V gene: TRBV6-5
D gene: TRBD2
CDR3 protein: CASSQGLAGSYEQYF
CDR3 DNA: TGTGCCAGCAGCCAAGGACTAGCGGGAAGCTACGAGCAGTACTTC

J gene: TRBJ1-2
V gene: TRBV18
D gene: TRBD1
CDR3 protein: CASSPPGTGDYGYTF
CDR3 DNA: TGTGCCAGCTCCCCCCCCGGGACAGGGGACTATGGCTACACCTTC

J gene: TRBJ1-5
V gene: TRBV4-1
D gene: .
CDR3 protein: CASSQDPAAISNQPQHF
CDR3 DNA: TGCGCCAGCAGCCAAGACCCAGCGGCTATAAGCAATCAGCCCCAGCATTTT

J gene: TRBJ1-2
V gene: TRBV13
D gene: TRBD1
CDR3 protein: CASSPGTGGWYGYTF
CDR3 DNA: TGTGCCAGCAGCCCAGGGACAGGGGGCTGGTATGGCTACACCTTC

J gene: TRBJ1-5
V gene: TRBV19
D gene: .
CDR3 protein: CASSVSRGDQPQHF
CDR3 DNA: TGTGCCAGTAGTGTCTCCAGGGGTGATCAGCCCCAGCATTTT

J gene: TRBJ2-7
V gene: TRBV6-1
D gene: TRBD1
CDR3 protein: CASSATGTGALYEQYF
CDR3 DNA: TGTGCCAGCAGTGCTACCGGGACAGGGGCCCTCTACGAGCAGTACTTC

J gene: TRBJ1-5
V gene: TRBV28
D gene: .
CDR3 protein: CASSFLQGTQPQHF
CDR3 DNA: TGTGCCAGCAGTTTTTTACAGGGAACTCAGCCCCAGCATTTT

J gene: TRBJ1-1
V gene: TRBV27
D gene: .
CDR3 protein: CASSFRRQSQNTEAFF
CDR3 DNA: TGTGCCAGCAGTTTCCGCCGACAGTCCCAGAACACTGAAGCTTTCTTT

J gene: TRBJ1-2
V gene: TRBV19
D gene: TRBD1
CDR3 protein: CASSAQGQLYGYTF
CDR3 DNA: TGTGCCAGTAGTGCTCAGGGACAGCTCTATGGCTACACCTTC